The next 4 T cell receptor beta chains were all read from a single sample in a study of cytomegalovirus exposure and HLA in healthy donors. It was with 60 Vbeta and 13 Jbeta primers that the PCR ran. The protocol was immunoSEQ multiplex PCR, while the TCRdb copy is restricted to in-frame clones and leaves out a portion. The table lists about 160,000 clones, roughly 82% of them singletons. The sequencing sample was made of PBMCs. These receptor sequences come from a man in his fifties in good health and CMV-seropositive.

This rearrangement joins TRBV5-1 to TRBJ1-2; no clear D. The V gene's germline CDR1 is SGHRS and CDR2 YFSETQ. Trimming cost V 8 bases and J 0 bases, with 8 bases left between them. This CDR3 has 12 amino acids. CDR3 region: CARRSSNYGYTF. Here the CDR3 DNA reads TGCGCCAGGAGGAGTTCTAACTATGGCTACACCTTC.

The chain has TRBV6-5 and TRBJ2-7; 7 nucleotides agree with TRBD1. CDR3 length equals 14 residues. In germline, CDR1 is MNHEY, CDR2 SVGAGI. V shed 6 bases and J 0 bases; nucleotides not matched to a gene: 5. CDR3 sequence (DNA): TGTGCCAGCAGCCTGACAGGGACCTCCTACGAGCAGTACTTC. Its protein product is CASSLTGTSYEQYF.

This chain joins TRBV9 and TRBJ1-2; D might be TRBD1 (5 bases). Trimming removed 0 bases at V and 4 bases at J, with 10 bases between. Germline values: CDR1 SGDLS, CDR2 YYNGEE. CDR3 length: 14 residues. This chain's CDR3 is CASSVGDSSYGYTF. CDR3 nucleotide sequence: TGTGCCAGCAGCGTAGGGGACTCTAGCTATGGCTACACCTTC.

The rearrangement links TRBV2 to TRBJ2-1; D possibly corresponds to TRBD1 (6 bases). There are 13 residues in the CDR3. CDR1 is SNHLY, CDR2 FYNNEI, per germline. V was pared by 11 bases and J by 0 bases, with 11 bases between. CDR3 nucleotides: TGTGCCGGACAACAGGGCTCCTACAATGAGCAGTTCTTC. This codes for CAGQQGSYNEQFF. The variable domain in full, with the rest retrieved from reference TRBV2 and TRBJ2-1, is EPEVTQTPSHQVTQMGQEVILRCVPISNHLYFYWYRQILGQKVEFLVSFYNNEISEKSEIFDDQFSVERPDGSNFTLKIRSTKLEDSAMYFCAGQQGSYNEQFFGPGTRLTVL.